Listed here are 30 T cell receptor beta chains from one sample, sequenced in a study of T cell changes during pregnancy in multiple sclerosis. Sequencing used immunoSEQ multiplex PCR; TCRdb keeps in-frame clones, though not all of them. The sample has just under 95,000 clones; 80% to 95% are singletons. The sequencing used peripheral blood, collected in the first trimester of pregnancy. Receptors originate from a female donor with multiple sclerosis, enrolled in a pregnancy study.

The chain is built from TRBV27 and TRBJ2-1; D ambiguous. Trimming took 2 bases from V and 7 from J, leaving 12 bases between them. CDR1 is MNHEY and CDR2 is SMNVEV in the germline V gene (reference sequence). This CDR3 has 14 amino acids. CDR3 residues: CASSLRGPENEQFF. In DNA form, the CDR3 reads TGTGCCAGCAGTTTAAGAGGTCCAGAGAATGAGCAGTTCTTC.

The rearrangement links TRBV5-4 to TRBJ2-1; 10 bases align to TRBD2. The CDR3 contains 20 residues. CDR1 is SGHNT, CDR2 YYREEE, per germline (reference sequence). V gave up 4 bases and J gave up 1 base; unmatched junction bases: 17. CDR3 sequence reads: CASSLPRSASGRRSYNEQFF. DNA of the CDR3: TGTGCCAGCAGCCTCCCCCGGTCGGCTAGCGGGAGAAGGTCCTACAATGAGCAGTTCTTC.

The gene calls are TRBV28 and TRBJ2-7, with TRBD1 identical over 10 bases. The junction had 9 bases not matched to a gene; V was cut back by 5 bases and J by 5 bases. This CDR3 region has 15 residues. Germline values: CDR1 MDHEN, CDR2 SYDVKM. In DNA form, the CDR3 reads TGTGCCAGCAGTCTCCCCGGGACAGGGGTCCACGAGCAGTACTTC. It encodes CASSLPGTGVHEQYF.

The chain uses TRBV5-1 and TRBJ2-1; TRBD2 matches at 8 bases. This CDR3 has 16 residues. With 3 bases clipped from V and 7 bases from J, the junction kept 12 bases outside the gene matches. CDR1 is SGHRS and CDR2 is YFSETQ in the germline V gene. The CDR3 DNA is TGCGCCAGCAGCTGGACAGCGGGAGCTACGGGGAATGAGCAGTTCTTC. It is translated as CASSWTAGATGNEQFF. The full variable domain, its missing parts supplied by reference TRBV5-1 and TRBJ2-1, is KAGVTQTPRYLIKTRGQQVTLSCSPISGHRSVSWYQQTPGQGLQFLFEYFSETQRNKGNFPGRFSGRQFSNSRSEMNVSTLELGDSALYLCASSWTAGATGNEQFFGPGTRLTVL.

V and J are TRBV4-3 and TRBJ1-2; 8 nucleotides match TRBD1. V was pared by 3 bases and J by 7 bases, with 13 bases of the junction left unmatched. Germline CDR1 LGHNA, CDR2 YSLEER. The CDR3 covers 16 residues. DNA for the CDR3: TGCGCCAGCAGCCACCACCCCGACAGGGGTGAGAGTGGCTACACCTTC. This sequence encodes CASSHHPDRGESGYTF.

CDR3 nucleotides: TGTGCCAGCAGCCCCACAGGGATAAGAAGGTCCTACGAGCAGTACTTC. Amino acid sequence: CASSPTGIRRSYEQYF. The chain uses TRBV4-2 and TRBJ2-7, with a tentative D call TRBD1 (6 bases). This CDR3 is 16 amino acids long. Germline CDR1 LGHNA, CDR2 YNFKEQ. The ends were cut back, 4 bases at V and 1 base at J, with 17 bases in the middle.

The rearrangement joins TRBV11-2 to TRBJ2-3, with D possibly TRBD2 on 6 matching bases. V lost 5 bases and J 5 bases, leaving 17 bases between the germline ends. The CDR3 has 15 amino acids. Germline V gene data show CDR1 as SGHAT and CDR2 as FQNNGV. The CDR3 protein is CASSNGVAVVDTQYF. In nucleotides, the CDR3 is TGTGCCAGCAGCAATGGGGTAGCGGTCGTAGATACGCAGTATTTT.

J is TRBJ1-3 and V is TRBV7-8; TRBD1 aligns across 8 bases. CDR3 length equals 16 residues. V trimming: 3 bases; J trimming: 3 bases; junction bases outside the gene matches: 7. From germline, CDR1 is SGHVS and CDR2 FQNEAQ. CDR3 in DNA: TGTGCCAGCAGCTTCGACTCAGGGGGCGGTGGAAACACCATATATTTT. As protein: CASSFDSGGGGNTIYF.

The rearrangement uses TRBV9 and TRBJ2-5, with 10 bases lining up with TRBD2. Per germline, CDR1 SGDLS and CDR2 YYNGEE. J gave up 2 bases and V 3 bases, and 4 bases lay outside the gene matches. This CDR3 has 15 residues. The CDR3 loop reads CASSDGLAVQETQYF. The CDR3 coding sequence is TGTGCCAGCAGCGACGGACTAGCGGTTCAAGAGACCCAGTACTTC.

The chain couples TRBV4-1 to TRBJ2-1; D ambiguous. Germline V gene sequence: CDR1 MGHRA, CDR2 YSYEKL. The V end was cut by 2 bases, the J end by 5 bases, with 10 bases between. The CDR3 length is 14 residues. CDR3 sequence (DNA): TGCGCCAGCAGCCAACTATATCGGGACAATGAGCAGTTCTTC. It translates to CASSQLYRDNEQFF.

The rearrangement joins TRBV2 to TRBJ2-3, with no clear D. The V end lost 3 bases, the J end lost 6 bases, and 4 bases lay between the germline ends. Germline V lookup: CDR1 SNHLY, CDR2 FYNNEI. CDR3 length: 11 amino acids. CDR3: CASSDSDTQYF. CDR3 bases: TGTGCCAGCAGTGATTCGGATACGCAGTATTTT.

CDR3: CASSLGLARNEQFF. In nucleotides, the CDR3 is TGTGCCAGCAGTTTAGGACTAGCGAGGAATGAGCAGTTCTTC. This sequence joins TRBV27 and TRBJ2-1; 9 bases match TRBD2. The V gene's germline CDR1 is MNHEY and CDR2 SMNVEV (reference sequence). V lost 2 bases, J lost 7 bases, and 3 bases stayed unmatched. The CDR3 length is 14 residues.

V gene TRBV4-2 combines with J gene TRBJ2-7; 10 bases map to TRBD2. The CDR3 is 13 residues long. After removal of 6 bases from V and 3 bases from J, the junction contained 2 bases not matched to a gene. The germline V gene encodes CDR1 LGHNA and CDR2 YNFKEQ. The CDR3 sequence: CASRSSGSYEQYF. The CDR3 bases are TGTGCCAGCAGGTCTAGCGGGAGCTACGAGCAGTACTTC.

V and J are TRBV11-1 and TRBJ2-6, with D maybe TRBD1 (6 bases). V dropped 2 bases and J dropped 2 bases, with 10 bases sitting between them. The CDR3 is made up of 16 amino acids. The germline V gene encodes CDR1 SGHAT and CDR2 FQDESV (reference sequence). The CDR3 region has the DNA TGTGCCAGCAGCTTAATTCAGGGGACTGGGGCCAACGTCCTGACTTTC. Encoded protein: CASSLIQGTGANVLTF.

The chain is built from TRBV19 and TRBJ2-5; D is perhaps TRBD2 (5 bases). This CDR3 has 13 amino acids. Germline CDR1 reads LNHDA; CDR2 reads SQIVND (reference sequence). V lost 2 bases, J lost 5 bases, and 9 bases lay in between. The CDR3 DNA sequence: TGTGCCAGTAGTATACGACCGGGGGAGACCCAGTACTTC. Its protein is CASSIRPGETQYF.

The V gene is TRBV5-8, the J gene TRBJ2-6; TRBD1 matches 10 bases. The V segment lost 4 bases and the J segment 0 bases; nucleotides outside the gene matches: 7. Germline assignment: CDR1 SGHTS and CDR2 YDEGEE. The CDR3 extends over 18 amino acids. The CDR3 region is CASSPWTGGISGANVLTF. DNA of the CDR3: TGTGCCAGCAGCCCCTGGACAGGGGGTATCTCTGGGGCCAACGTCCTGACTTTC.

The chain employs TRBV14 and TRBJ2-3; 7 nucleotides align to TRBD2. Per germline, CDR1 SGHDN and CDR2 FVKESK. CDR3 length: 16 residues. Trimming cost V 5 bases and J 0 bases; bases outside gene matches: 8. CDR3 loop: CASSSPTSPSTDTQYF. CDR3 coding DNA: TGTGCCAGCAGCTCCCCGACTAGCCCAAGCACAGATACGCAGTATTTT.

The CDR3 DNA reads as TGTGCCAGCAGCTTAGGGTCTAGCGGCTACGAGCAGTACTTC. Translation: CASSLGSSGYEQYF. The rearrangement links TRBV7-6 to TRBJ2-7; the match to TRBD2 covers 7 bases. Germline lookup yields CDR1 SGHVS and CDR2 FNYEAQ. This CDR3 is 14 amino acids long. V lost 1 base and J lost 3; bases outside the gene matches: 3.

The chain has TRBV19 and TRBJ2-1; 7 positions agree with TRBD1. V was clipped by 5 bases and J by 7 bases; unmatched bases: 8. Germline V lookup: CDR1 LNHDA, CDR2 SQIVND (reference sequence). The CDR3 runs 14 residues. This CDR3 reads CASSLKTGNNEQFF. The CDR3 coding sequence is TGTGCCAGTAGTCTCAAGACAGGGAATAATGAGCAGTTCTTC.

This clone came up a few times. This sequence joins TRBV6-5 and TRBJ1-1, with 10 positions matching TRBD1. The length of the CDR3 is 15 residues. Germline loops: CDR1 MNHEY, CDR2 SVGAGI. V trimming: 5 bases; J trimming: 3 bases; junction bases outside the gene matches: 6. The CDR3 is CASSPWTGGYTEAFF. The CDR3 DNA reads as TGTGCCAGCAGTCCCTGGACAGGGGGATACACTGAAGCTTTCTTT.

The CDR3 DNA reads as TGTGCCAGCAGCACCTATCCTGGACAGGGGAAATACTACGAGCAGTACTTC. It translates to CASSTYPGQGKYYEQYF. The chain employs TRBV2 and TRBJ2-7; 9 bases agree with TRBD1. With 6 bases clipped from V and 3 bases from J, the junction kept 15 bases outside the gene matches. Germline CDR1 SNHLY, CDR2 FYNNEI. The CDR3 loop spans 17 amino acids.

The gene calls are TRBV1 and TRBJ2-7; the tabulated D call, TRBD2, remains unverified against the DNA. TRBV1 is flagged as a pseudogene. The CDR3 totals 16 residues. The CDR3 DNA reads as TGCACCAGCAGCCAATCCCCCGCGGGAGGGCCGGGCGAGCAGTACTTC. Amino acid sequence: CTSSQSPAGGPGEQYF.

This clone was seen a few times. Other nucleotide sequences from this sample produce the same CDR3. This chain joins TRBV5-5 and TRBJ2-7; D is unresolved. The CDR3 consists of 13 residues. Germline-derived CDR1 and CDR2 are SGHKS and YYEKEE (reference sequence). The V end was cut by 0 bases, the J end by 0 bases, with 4 bases between. The CDR3 region has the DNA TGTGCCAGCAGCTTGGGGAGCTCCTACGAGCAGTACTTC. It is translated as CASSLGSSYEQYF.

Notes on this clone: Germline and junction disagree at one end, which may indicate a read error. The chain recombines TRBV7-9 with TRBJ1-2, with 7 bases aligning to TRBD1. There are 11 residues in the CDR3. Per the germline V gene, CDR1 is SEHNR and CDR2 is FQNEAQ (reference sequence). This CDR3 reads CASSLDGTVSF. The CDR3 region has the DNA TGTGCCAGCAGCTTAGATGGGACAGTGAGCTTC.

The chain links TRBV9 to TRBJ2-1; 14 nucleotides align to TRBD2. The junction had 9 bases not matched to a gene; V was cut back by 4 bases and J by 0 bases. Germline V CDR1 and CDR2: SGDLS, YYNGEE. This CDR3 is 19 amino acids long. CDR3 protein: CASSPRLAGGPGSYNEQFF. CDR3 DNA sequence: TGTGCCAGCAGCCCCCGACTAGCGGGAGGGCCGGGCTCCTACAATGAGCAGTTCTTC.

The genes are TRBV7-2 and TRBJ1-3; TRBD1 matches at 7 bases. The CDR3 has 16 residues. J lost 3 bases, V lost 3 bases, and 8 bases had no gene match. CDR1 is SGHTA, CDR2 FQGNSA, per germline. The chain's CDR3 is CASSFSGGSSGNTIYF. CDR3 DNA: TGTGCCAGCAGCTTTTCAGGGGGAAGTAGTGGAAACACCATATATTTT.

The J gene is TRBJ2-1, the V gene TRBV28, with TRBD1 matching over 8 bases. This CDR3 is 15 amino acids long. In germline, CDR1 is MDHEN, CDR2 SYDVKM. The junction had 12 bases not matched to a gene; V was cut back by 4 bases and J by 10 bases. CDR3 bases: TGTGCCAGCAGTTCAGGGGGCGTCAGTGATAGGGAGCAGTTCTTC. Translation: CASSSGGVSDREQFF.

The chain joins TRBV19 to TRBJ2-1; the match to TRBD1 covers 11 bases. J was trimmed by 7 bases and V by 3 bases; bases with no gene match: 5. In germline, CDR1 is LNHDA, CDR2 SQIVND (reference sequence). This CDR3 has 15 residues. The CDR3 DNA reads TGTGCCAGTAGTATGCGGGGGACAGGGGGGAATGAGCAGTTCTTC. Protein sequence: CASSMRGTGGNEQFF.

This clone was picked up one time. The rearrangement uses TRBV4-1 and TRBJ2-6; D is possibly TRBD1 (6 bases). CDR3 size: 17 residues. Trimming stripped 1 base from V and 2 bases from J, with 12 bases between. CDR1 MGHRA and CDR2 YSYEKL come from the germline V gene. CDR3 bases: TGCGCCAGCAGCCAAGTGCAGGGGAAAGCTGGGGCCAACGTCCTGACTTTC. Translation gives CASSQVQGKAGANVLTF.

J is TRBJ2-2 and V is TRBV2; 11 nucleotides line up with TRBD1. V trimming: 5 bases; J trimming: 5 bases; junction bases outside the gene matches: 10. The CDR3 is 17 amino acids. Germline values: CDR1 SNHLY, CDR2 FYNNEI. CDR3: CASSRRTGGSWTGELFF. DNA of the CDR3: TGTGCCAGCAGTCGTCGGACAGGGGGCTCATGGACCGGGGAGCTGTTTTTT.